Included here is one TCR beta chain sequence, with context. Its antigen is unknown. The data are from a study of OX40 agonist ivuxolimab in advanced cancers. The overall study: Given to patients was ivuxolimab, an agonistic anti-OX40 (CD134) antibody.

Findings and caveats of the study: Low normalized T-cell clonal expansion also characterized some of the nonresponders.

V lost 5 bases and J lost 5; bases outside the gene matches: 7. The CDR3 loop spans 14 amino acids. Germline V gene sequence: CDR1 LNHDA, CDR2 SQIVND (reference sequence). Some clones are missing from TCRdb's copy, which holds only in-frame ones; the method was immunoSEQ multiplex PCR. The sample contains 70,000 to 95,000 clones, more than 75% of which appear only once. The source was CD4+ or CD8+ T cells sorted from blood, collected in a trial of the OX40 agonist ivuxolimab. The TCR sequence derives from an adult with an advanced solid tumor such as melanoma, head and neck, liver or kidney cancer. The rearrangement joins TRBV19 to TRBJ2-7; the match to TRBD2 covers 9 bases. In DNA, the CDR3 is TGTGCCAGTAGTTTCAGACTAGCGGAGGACGAGCAGTACTTC. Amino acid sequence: CASSFRLAEDEQYF. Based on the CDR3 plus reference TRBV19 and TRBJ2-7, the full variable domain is DGGITQSPKYLFRKEGQNVTLSCEQNLNHDAMYWYRQDPGQGLRLIYYSQIVNDFQKGDIAEGYSVSREKKESFPLTVTSAQKNPTAFYLCASSFRLAEDEQYFGPGTRLTVT.